The T cell receptor beta chain under discussion was sequenced for a study of blood T cell repertoires in COVID-19. In the study overall: COVID-19 samples, acute and convalescent, were from the United States, Italy and Spain. Sources were T cells, B-cell-depleted T cells, or PBMCs; the material itself was cDNA or gDNA.

This clone was seen a few times. The CDR3 runs to 13 residues. The V gene lost 3 bases and the J gene lost 3 bases, with 8 bases spanning the gap. Germline V gives CDR1 LNHDA, CDR2 SQIVND (reference sequence). Libraries were prepared by immunoSEQ multiplex PCR; TCRdb keeps only in-frame clonotypes and omits some of them. The data show just over 300,000 clones, 87% seen once. The sequence came from a man aged 18 to 29 with active or convalescent COVID-19. The rearrangement joins TRBV19 to TRBJ2-5, with D perhaps matching TRBD1 (5 bases). Sequencing was performed on peripheral blood. The CDR3 is CASSILREETQYF. In DNA form, the CDR3 reads TGTGCCAGTAGTATCCTCAGGGAAGAGACCCAGTACTTC.